These 15 T cell receptor beta chains share one sample of origin, sequenced in a study of control samples from healthy donors and cancer patients. Produced via immunoSEQ multiplex PCR; TCRdb's table is partial and in-frame only. The sample contains 75,000 to 90,000 clones, about 84% of which appear only once. The sample consisted of blood. All receptors derive from a middle-aged woman in good health.

The chain carries TRBV2 and TRBJ2-3; 7 bases line up with TRBD2. CDR1 is SNHLY and CDR2 is FYNNEI in the germline V gene. The CDR3 is 14 amino acids. V shed 8 bases and J 0 bases; nucleotides not matched to a gene: 5. DNA of the CDR3: TGTGCCAGCTCCCTGGGACTAAGCACAGATACGCAGTATTTT. It yields the protein CASSLGLSTDTQYF. Combining the CDR3 with reference TRBV2 and TRBJ2-3 gives the whole variable domain EPEVTQTPSHQVTQMGQEVILRCVPISNHLYFYWYRQILGQKVEFLVSFYNNEISEKSEIFDDQFSVERPDGSNFTLKIRSTKLEDSAMYFCASSLGLSTDTQYFGPGTRLTVL.

The genes are TRBV6-5 and TRBJ1-1, with a possible D match to TRBD1 (5 bases). The CDR3 loop spans 13 amino acids. Per germline, CDR1 MNHEY and CDR2 SVGAGI. The ends were cut back, 6 bases at V and 0 bases at J, with 8 bases in the middle. CDR3: CASSRQMNTEAFF. The CDR3 DNA sequence: TGTGCCAGCAGCCGACAGATGAACACTGAAGCTTTCTTT.

V usage is TRBV4-3 and J usage is TRBJ2-7; TRBD2 matches 9 bases. Germline-derived CDR1 and CDR2 are LGHNA and YSLEER. V was clipped by 0 bases and J by 2 bases; unmatched bases: 8. This CDR3 is built from 17 residues. The chain's CDR3 is CASSQDRGGAEPYEQYF. CDR3 coding DNA: TGCGCCAGCAGCCAAGATCGCGGGGGGGCAGAACCCTACGAGCAGTACTTC.

As regards this clone: The same CDR3 also results from other DNA sequences found in this sample. For the CDR3, the DNA is TGTGCCAGCTCACCCCGGGGTGACGAGCAGTACTTC. It codes for CASSPRGDEQYF. The chain recombines TRBV18 with TRBJ2-7; the D gene is possibly TRBD2 (5 bases). This CDR3 is 12 amino acids long. Trimming took 3 bases from V and 5 from J, leaving 8 bases between them. Germline V CDR1 and CDR2: KGHSH, LQKENI.

This sequence joins TRBV19 and TRBJ1-2; 9 bases line up with TRBD1. Trimming removed 3 bases from V and 1 base from J; junction bases left unmatched: 0. The CDR3 extends over 14 amino acids. From germline, CDR1 is LNHDA and CDR2 SQIVND (reference sequence). The CDR3 DNA is TGTGCCAGTAGTATGGGACAGGGTAACTATGGCTACACCTTC. Its translation is CASSMGQGNYGYTF.

The rearrangement uses TRBV29-1 and TRBJ1-5; 10 bases map to TRBD1. CDR1 SQVTM and CDR2 ANQGSEA come from the germline V gene. J lost 6 bases, V lost 7 bases, and 12 bases had no gene match. This CDR3 comprises 15 residues. CDR3 sequence: CSAPRDRGSSQPQHF. In DNA, the CDR3 is TGCAGCGCTCCTAGGGACAGGGGTTCTAGTCAGCCCCAGCATTTT.

The chain recombines TRBV4-3 with TRBJ2-7; 8 nucleotides line up with TRBD2. V lost 0 bases, J lost 2 bases, and 0 bases stayed unmatched. Germline-derived CDR1 and CDR2 are LGHNA and YSLEER. The CDR3 spans 14 residues. CDR3 sequence: CASSQDSGTYEQYF. CDR3 DNA: TGCGCCAGCAGCCAAGATAGCGGGACCTACGAGCAGTACTTC.

Remarks on this clone: A read error may produce the germline difference seen at one junction end. This CDR3 reads CVSSYSGATGELFF. The CDR3 DNA reads TGTGTCAGCAGTTACTCGGGGGCAACCGGGGAGCTGTTTTTT. The J gene is TRBJ2-2, the V gene TRBV6-2 or TRBV6-3; either TRBD1 or TRBD2 may supply D (6 bases each). Germline V gene sequence: CDR1 MNHEY, CDR2 SVGEGT. This CDR3 contains 14 residues.

This chain links TRBV18 with TRBJ2-7; 11 bases map to TRBD2. The V segment lost 6 bases and the J segment 1 base; nucleotides outside the gene matches: 5. CDR3 length: 15 residues. Germline V CDR1 and CDR2: KGHSH, LQKENI. CDR3 nucleotide sequence: TGTGCCAGCTCGCCCACTAGCGGGGGATCCTACGAGCAGTACTTC. This gives the protein CASSPTSGGSYEQYF.

J is TRBJ1-6 and V is TRBV7-2; D might be TRBD1 (5 bases). The germline gives CDR1 SGHTA, CDR2 FQGNSA. V was pared by 6 bases and J by 10 bases, with 13 bases between. The CDR3 spans 13 residues. This CDR3 is CASSLQGESPLHF. For the CDR3, the DNA is TGTGCCAGCAGTCTCCAGGGAGAGTCACCCCTCCACTTT.

This clone has more than one count but fewer than ten. This rearrangement joins TRBV20-1 to TRBJ2-2, with TRBD1 matching 7 bases. V gave up 3 bases and J gave up 4 bases; unmatched junction bases: 8. This CDR3 has 15 residues. CDR1 is DFQATT and CDR2 is SNEGSKA in the germline V gene (reference sequence). The CDR3, as DNA: TGCAGTGCTAGTAGAGGGGGCCCATTCACCGGGGAGCTGTTTTTT. Protein product: CSASRGGPFTGELFF.

This chain joins TRBV9 and TRBJ1-1; TRBD1 aligns across 9 bases. The ends lost 4 bases at V and 1 base at J; junction bases unmatched: 5. Germline lookup yields CDR1 SGDLS and CDR2 YYNGEE. The CDR3 consists of 15 residues. For the CDR3, the DNA is TGTGCCAGCAGCAAACAGGGGGCGGGGAACACTGAAGCTTTCTTT. This codes for CASSKQGAGNTEAFF.

The rearrangement joins TRBV4-1 to TRBJ2-1, with D perhaps matching TRBD1 (5 bases). The CDR3 is 15 residues long. The V end lost 0 bases, the J end lost 6 bases, and 12 bases lay between the germline ends. In germline, CDR1 is MGHRA, CDR2 YSYEKL. The CDR3 here is CASSQDWRQFNEQFF. CDR3 coding DNA: TGCGCCAGCAGCCAAGATTGGAGACAGTTCAATGAGCAGTTCTTC.

V and J are TRBV5-6 and TRBJ2-2; D gene ambiguous. Trimming left V 2 bases short and J 9 bases short, with 17 bases between. The germline CDR1 and CDR2 sequences are SGHDT and YYEEEE. This CDR3 is built from 15 residues. The CDR3 region is CASSFSPGRVRELFF. The CDR3 bases are TGTGCCAGCAGCTTTTCCCCGGGCCGTGTGCGGGAGCTGTTTTTT. Full variable domain (missing parts from reference TRBV5-6 and TRBJ2-2): DAGVTQSPTHLIKTRGQQVTLRCSPKSGHDTVSWYQQALGQGPQFIFQYYEEEERQRGNFPDRFSGHQFPNYSSELNVNALLLGDSALYLCASSFSPGRVRELFFGEGSRLTVL.

J is TRBJ1-4 and V is TRBV5-1, with D possibly matching TRBD1 (6 bases). CDR3 length: 17 amino acids. V was clipped by 1 base and J by 7 bases, with 20 bases between them. The germline gives CDR1 SGHRS, CDR2 YFSETQ. The CDR3, as DNA: TGCGCCAGCAGCTTGAGGGCGCCACAACAGGGATCTGAAAAACTGTTTTTT. Protein sequence: CASSLRAPQQGSEKLFF.